Listed here are 17 T cell receptor beta chains from one sample, sequenced in a study of response to subunit inactivated influenza vaccine (dated by TCRdb to between 2017 and 2018). The library was prepared using RT-PCR. Sequencing was performed on an Illumina HiSeq 2500. TCRdb trimmed public reads at Q25 via fastp, called clones via MiXCR and kept in-frame beta chains. Records with the same CDR3 protein are collapsed into one entry carrying the most frequent genes and DNA. Present in this sample are 150,000 to 200,000 distinct CDR3 sequences, approximately 12% of which were seen just once. Approximately 30% of the sample comes from the top ten. This same sample was also part of a study on T cells expressing NK-cell markers. The second source states: TCR beta cDNA libraries were made by 5'RACE template switching that added a universal primer site and unique molecular identifiers.

The specimen was CD8+ T cells sorted from PBMCs, collected 11 to 12 days after vaccination. The origin of the receptors is a man aged 50 to 59 who received an inactivated influenza vaccine. Donor details come from another sample of the same person, matched by shared clones.

This sequence joins TRBV19 and TRBJ1-1; D unresolved. Germline V CDR1 and CDR2: LNHDA, SQIVND (reference sequence). Trimming left V 3 bases short and J 4 bases short, with 6 bases between. CDR3 length: 12 amino acids. The CDR3 sequence is CASSIGLTEAFF. Written as DNA, the CDR3 is TGTGCCAGTAGTATTGGTCTCACTGAAGCTTTCTTT.

This clonotype has only a few counts. This chain joins TRBV6-2 or TRBV6-3 and TRBJ1-2; perhaps TRBD1 as D (5 bases). The CDR3 contains 14 residues. The germline gives CDR1 MNHEY, CDR2 SVGEGT. The ends were cut back, 0 bases at V and 8 bases at J, with 13 bases in the middle. The CDR3: CASSYSQGMGGYTF. CDR3 DNA sequence: TGTGCCAGCAGTTACTCCCAGGGTATGGGAGGCTACACCTTC.

This clonotype has a count of ten or more. The chain is built from TRBV5-8 and TRBJ2-7; TRBD2 might be the D (5 bases). The CDR3 extends over 14 amino acids. Trimming took off 1 base at V and 6 bases at J, with 14 bases between the two ends. Germline V gene lookup returns CDR1 SGHTS and CDR2 YDEGEE. The CDR3 spells CASSLRVKAGEQYF. The CDR3 bases are TGTGCCAGCAGCTTGCGGGTAAAGGCGGGCGAGCAGTACTTC.

This clonotype has a handful of counts. The chain is built from TRBV5-8 and TRBJ1-5; D unclear. The CDR3 is 10 residues long. Germline V gives CDR1 SGHTS, CDR2 YDEGEE. Trimming took off 7 bases at V and 5 bases at J, with 4 bases between the two ends. The CDR3 loop is CASSYQPQHF. CDR3 bases: TGTGCCAGCTCCTATCAGCCCCAGCATTTT.

This clonotype was detected a few times. The rearrangement uses TRBV19 and TRBJ2-7; 10 nucleotides line up with TRBD2. The ends lost 4 bases at V and 3 bases at J; junction bases unmatched: 0. From germline, CDR1 is LNHDA and CDR2 SQIVND (reference sequence). This CDR3 is 13 amino acids long. This CDR3 is CASSTSGSYEQYF. In nucleotides, the CDR3 is TGTGCCAGTAGTACTAGCGGGAGCTACGAGCAGTACTTC.

This clonotype has ten or more counts. This chain links TRBV28 with TRBJ2-3, with a possible D match to TRBD2 (6 bases). CDR1 is MDHEN, CDR2 SYDVKM, per germline. The CDR3 has 14 amino acids. The V end was cut by 5 bases, the J end by 3 bases, with 12 bases between. CDR3 DNA sequence: TGTGCCAGCAGTCGACTAGGAGTTACAGATACGCAGTATTTT. It specifies CASSRLGVTDTQYF. Full variable domain (missing parts from reference TRBV28 and TRBJ2-3): DVKVTQSSRYLVKRTGEKVFLECVQDMDHENMFWYRQDPGLGLRLIYFSYDVKMKEKGDIPEGYSVSREKKERFSLILESASTNQTSMYLCASSRLGVTDTQYFGPGTRLTVL.

The genes are TRBV10-1 and TRBJ2-5, with 10 nucleotides matching TRBD1. The length of the CDR3 is 17 residues. Trimming removed 0 bases from V and 4 bases from J; junction bases left unmatched: 8. Looked up from germline, CDR1 is WNHNN and CDR2 is SYGVQD (reference sequence). The CDR3 nucleotides are TGCGCCAGCAGTGAGTCCCGACAGGGGGCCCGTCGAGAGACCCAGTACTTC. Its protein product is CASSESRQGARRETQYF.

The sample holds a few counts of this clonotype. This chain connects TRBV14 to TRBJ2-7; D remains ambiguous. The CDR3 spans 14 residues. Germline assignment: CDR1 SGHDN and CDR2 FVKESK. With 1 base removed from V and 6 bases from J, the gap between germline ends came to 13 bases. The CDR3 DNA sequence: TGTGCCAGCAGCCAAGTAGGTCCCCTTGGCGAGCAGTACTTC. Protein product: CASSQVGPLGEQYF.

This clonotype showed up many times. This chain uses TRBV29-1 with TRBJ1-6; 11 bases line up with TRBD1. This CDR3 has 14 residues. CDR1 is SQVTM and CDR2 is ANQGSEA in the germline V gene. V gave up 7 bases and J gave up 7 bases; unmatched junction bases: 6. The CDR3 region is CSARTGGENSPLHF. CDR3 coding DNA: TGCAGCGCCAGGACAGGGGGCGAGAATTCACCCCTCCACTTT.

The table lists this clonotype with a few counts. The chain has TRBV7-9 and TRBJ2-1; 12 bases map to TRBD2. The germline gives CDR1 SEHNR, CDR2 FQNEAQ (reference sequence). Trimming removed 1 base from V and 5 bases from J; junction bases left unmatched: 6. The CDR3 runs to 17 residues. The CDR3 coding sequence is TGTGCCAGCAGCTTAGTCGGCCTAGCGGGAGGGAACAATGAGCAGTTCTTC. This sequence encodes CASSLVGLAGGNNEQFF.

This clonotype turned up a few times. The chain uses TRBV11-2 and TRBJ2-7; D is unclear. Trimming took off 5 bases at V and 3 bases at J, with 11 bases between the two ends. CDR1 SGHAT and CDR2 FQNNGV come from the germline V gene. The CDR3 sequence is 13 residues long. This CDR3 reads CASSLGPLYEQYF. For the CDR3, the DNA is TGTGCCAGCAGCCTCGGGCCCCTCTACGAGCAGTACTTC. The variable domain in full, with the rest retrieved from reference TRBV11-2 and TRBJ2-7, is EAGVAQSPRYKIIEKRQSVAFWCNPISGHATLYWYQQILGQGPKLLIQFQNNGVVDDSQLPKDRFSAERLKGVDSTLKIQPAKLEDSAVYLCASSLGPLYEQYFGPGTRLTVT.

This clonotype was picked up a small number of times. The genes are TRBV5-6 and TRBJ2-7, with D possibly matching TRBD1 (6 bases). The germline V and J ends were trimmed by 4 bases and 3 bases, with 17 bases remaining between them. In germline, CDR1 is SGHDT, CDR2 YYEEEE. The CDR3 contains 15 residues. The CDR3 spells CASSGEQGLHYEQYF. For the CDR3, the DNA is TGTGCCAGCAGCGGAGAACAGGGTTTACACTACGAGCAGTACTTC. Together with reference TRBV5-6 and TRBJ2-7, the CDR3 gives the full variable domain: DAGVTQSPTHLIKTRGQQVTLRCSPKSGHDTVSWYQQALGQGPQFIFQYYEEEERQRGNFPDRFSGHQFPNYSSELNVNALLLGDSALYLCASSGEQGLHYEQYFGPGTRLTVT.

This clonotype was observed a handful of times. V usage is TRBV29-1 and J usage is TRBJ2-3; 9 nucleotides match TRBD1. CDR1 SQVTM and CDR2 ANQGSEA come from the germline V gene. The J segment lost 2 bases and the V segment lost 3 bases, leaving 6 bases of the junction unmatched. The CDR3 extends over 15 amino acids. The CDR3, as DNA: TGCAGCGTTGACCTCTTACAGGGGGCCACAGATACGCAGTATTTT. Its protein product is CSVDLLQGATDTQYF.

This clonotype was counted at least ten times. In DNA, the CDR3 is TGTGCCAGCAGCGTTGGGATCTCTGGAAACACCATATATTTT. This sequence encodes CASSVGISGNTIYF. J is TRBJ1-3 and V is TRBV9; D call uncertain. The ends were cut back, 2 bases at V and 0 bases at J, with 6 bases in the middle. Germline V gene sequence: CDR1 SGDLS, CDR2 YYNGEE. The CDR3 runs to 14 residues.

There are a few counts of this clonotype. The CDR3 sequence: CASRDRPFTNTGELFF. The CDR3 nucleotides read TGTGCCAGCAGGGACAGGCCCTTCACGAACACCGGGGAGCTGTTTTTT. The chain joins TRBV7-9 to TRBJ2-2; 7 positions match TRBD1. V lost 6 bases, J lost 0 bases, and 7 bases stayed unmatched. Germline CDR1 SEHNR, CDR2 FQNEAQ (reference sequence). The CDR3 runs to 16 residues.

V gene TRBV9 combines with J gene TRBJ2-5, with TRBD2 matching 7 bases. CDR3 length: 15 residues. The V and J ends lost 0 bases and 1 base, in that order; junction bases with no gene match: 3. Germline V CDR1 and CDR2: SGDLS, YYNGEE. CDR3 region: CASSVAGGIQETQYF. In nucleotides, the CDR3 is TGTGCCAGCAGCGTAGCGGGAGGAATCCAAGAGACCCAGTACTTC.

This chain links TRBV10-1 with TRBJ2-5; D unclear. Germline loops: CDR1 WNHNN, CDR2 SYGVQD (reference sequence). The CDR3 runs to 14 residues. The V and J ends lost 3 bases and 4 bases respectively, with 12 bases between them. This chain's CDR3 is CASSDSSPGETQYF. The CDR3 nucleotides read TGCGCCAGCAGTGATTCGTCCCCGGGAGAGACCCAGTACTTC.